This T cell receptor (beta chain) was retrieved from a study of Ad26.COV2.S vaccination and SARS-CoV-2 variants. At the level of the study: It was the COV1001 Ad26.COV2.S trial arm that included the donor. Participants got Ad26.COV2.S intramuscularly, once or twice 56 days apart.

Worth noting for this clone: Its target is unknown.

TCRdb's copy holds only in-frame clones and misses some; the assay was immunoSEQ multiplex PCR. In the table there are a few hundred thousand clones, more than 70% of which are singletons. This CDR3 comprises 14 residues. Deletions cut 1 base from V and 6 bases from J, with 13 bases between. Germline V gives CDR1 SNHLY, CDR2 FYNNEI. Sample treatment: roughly 20 received Ad26.COV2.S at low or high dose, single or two shots; roughly 5 received placebo; per-sample allocation not given. Day 63 after the first vaccine or placebo injection was the time point for sampling. Study conclusions and caveats: Analyses of TCR breadth and depth may have underestimated total T cell responses. Comparability of non-spike TCR breadth was observed across vaccine and placebo recipients.

Specimen: peripheral blood, collected in a trial of Ad26.COV2.S vaccine versus placebo. The V call is TRBV2, the J call TRBJ2-7, with no clear D. The receptor's source is a person between 18 and 60 years old who received the Ad26.COV2.S COVID-19 vaccine or a placebo. The CDR3 here is CASSEVLPPSEQYF. Written as DNA, the CDR3 is TGTGCCAGCAGTGAAGTCCTCCCCCCTAGCGAGCAGTACTTC.